This T cell receptor (beta chain) was recorded in a study of cytomegalovirus exposure and HLA in healthy donors. Broader study findings: The CMV antigen specificity of three CMV-associated chains was confirmed through in vitro analysis.

This clone was observed a single time. The target antigen is unknown. PCR involved 60 Vbeta and 13 Jbeta primers. Data came from immunoSEQ multiplex PCR; TCRdb stores just in-frame clones and leaves some out. The sample consists of around 65,000 clones, almost 80% of them appearing once. Sequencing used PBMCs. This clonotype was obtained from a girl aged 5-17 years in good health and CMV-seropositive.

CDR3: CAGQGRGYGYTF. As DNA, the CDR3 is TGTGCCGGGCAGGGAAGGGGGTATGGCTACACCTTC. V gene TRBV30 combines with J gene TRBJ1-2; D may be TRBD1 (6 bases). The length of the CDR3 is 12 residues. Trimming shortened V by 8 bases and J by 5 bases, and 15 bases separated the two germline ends. Germline lookup yields CDR1 GTSNPN and CDR2 SVGIG (reference sequence).